Only a few counts were recorded for the clone carrying this T cell receptor beta chain. V was cut by 5 bases and J by 5 bases, with 19 bases left in between. Per the germline V gene, CDR1 is DFQATT and CDR2 is SNEGSKA (reference sequence). This CDR3 spans 16 amino acids. TCRdb re-derived calls from the RT-PCR reads in MiXCR, one entry per CDR3 protein. Here the sample spans about 680,000 distinct CDR3 sequences, approximately 15% being singletons. This chain uses TRBV20-1 with TRBJ1-6; D remains ambiguous. The sequenced sample consisted of memory CD4+ T cells from blood. The sequence was obtained from a female donor in good health, serving as a healthy control. Here the CDR3 reads CSAPYRAPGHNSPLHF. The CDR3 bases are TGCAGTGCTCCCTACCGGGCCCCGGGCCATAATTCACCCCTCCACTTT.